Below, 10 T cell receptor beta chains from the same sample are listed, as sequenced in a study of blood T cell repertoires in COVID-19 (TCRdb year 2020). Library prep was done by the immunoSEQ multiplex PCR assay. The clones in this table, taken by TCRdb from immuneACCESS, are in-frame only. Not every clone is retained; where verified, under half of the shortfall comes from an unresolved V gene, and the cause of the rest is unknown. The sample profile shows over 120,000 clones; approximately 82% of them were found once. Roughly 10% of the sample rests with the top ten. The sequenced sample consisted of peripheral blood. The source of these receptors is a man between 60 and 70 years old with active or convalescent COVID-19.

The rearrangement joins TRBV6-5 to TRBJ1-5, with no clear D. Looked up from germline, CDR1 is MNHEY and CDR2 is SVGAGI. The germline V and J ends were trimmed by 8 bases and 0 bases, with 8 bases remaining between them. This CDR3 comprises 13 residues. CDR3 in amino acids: CASRGSSNQPQHF. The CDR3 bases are TGTGCCAGCCGGGGATCTAGCAATCAGCCCCAGCATTTT.

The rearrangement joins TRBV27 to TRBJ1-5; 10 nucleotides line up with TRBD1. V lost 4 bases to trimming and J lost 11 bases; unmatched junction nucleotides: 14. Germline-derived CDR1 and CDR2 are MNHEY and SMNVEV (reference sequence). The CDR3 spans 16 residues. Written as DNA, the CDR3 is TGTGCCAGCAGTTCGGGACAGGGGCTCCGGTTTTCGACCCAGCATTTT. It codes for CASSSGQGLRFSTQHF.

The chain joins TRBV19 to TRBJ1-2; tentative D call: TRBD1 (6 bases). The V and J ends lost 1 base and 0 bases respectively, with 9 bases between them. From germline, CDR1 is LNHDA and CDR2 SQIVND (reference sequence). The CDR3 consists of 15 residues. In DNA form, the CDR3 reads TGTGCCAGTAGTATAGTCGGGACATCTAACTATGGCTACACCTTC. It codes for CASSIVGTSNYGYTF.

Here the CDR3 DNA reads TGTGCCAGCTGGGACAGACACAATGAGCAGTTCTTC. It specifies CASWDRHNEQFF. V usage is TRBV6-4 and J usage is TRBJ2-1, with 7 bases aligning to TRBD1. The CDR3 runs to 12 residues. Germline V gene sequence: CDR1 MRHNA, CDR2 SNTAGT. Trimming at V came to 8 bases and at J to 5 bases, leaving 3 bases not matched to a gene.

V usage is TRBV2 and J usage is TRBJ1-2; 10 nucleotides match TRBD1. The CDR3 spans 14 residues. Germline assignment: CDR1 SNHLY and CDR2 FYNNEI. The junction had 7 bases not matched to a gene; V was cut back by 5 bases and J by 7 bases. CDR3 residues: CASSPGQGGFGYTF. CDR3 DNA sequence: TGTGCCAGCAGTCCTGGACAGGGGGGATTTGGCTACACCTTC.

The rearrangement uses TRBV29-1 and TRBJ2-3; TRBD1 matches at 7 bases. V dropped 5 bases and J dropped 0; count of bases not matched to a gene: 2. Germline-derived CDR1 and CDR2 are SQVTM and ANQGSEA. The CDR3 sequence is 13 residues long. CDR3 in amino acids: CSVRDSSTDTQYF. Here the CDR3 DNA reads TGCAGCGTTCGGGACAGTAGCACAGATACGCAGTATTTT.

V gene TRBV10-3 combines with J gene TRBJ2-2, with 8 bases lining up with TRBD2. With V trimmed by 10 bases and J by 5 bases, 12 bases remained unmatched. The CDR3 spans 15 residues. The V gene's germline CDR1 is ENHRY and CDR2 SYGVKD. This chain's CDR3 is CATQIGGGRTGELFF. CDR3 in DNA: TGTGCCACCCAAATTGGCGGGGGGAGGACCGGGGAGCTGTTTTTT.

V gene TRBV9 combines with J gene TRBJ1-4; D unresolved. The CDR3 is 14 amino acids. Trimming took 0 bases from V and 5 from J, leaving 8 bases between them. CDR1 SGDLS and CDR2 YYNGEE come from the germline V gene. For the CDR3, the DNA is TGTGCCAGCAGCGTAGGAAACAGCAATGAAAAACTGTTTTTT. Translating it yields CASSVGNSNEKLFF.

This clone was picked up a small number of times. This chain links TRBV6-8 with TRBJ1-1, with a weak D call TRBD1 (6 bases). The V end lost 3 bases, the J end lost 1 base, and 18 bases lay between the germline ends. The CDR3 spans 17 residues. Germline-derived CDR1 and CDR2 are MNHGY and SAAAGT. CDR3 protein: CASSYHRQEWGNTEAFF. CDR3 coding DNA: TGTGCCAGCAGTTATCACCGACAGGAGTGGGGGAACACTGAAGCTTTCTTT.

The CDR3 sequence is CASSQDGVAEKLFF. DNA for the CDR3: TGTGCCAGCAGCCAAGACGGGGTGGCGGAAAAACTGTTTTTT. This rearrangement joins TRBV14 to TRBJ1-4, with D hard to call. This CDR3 has 14 residues. Per the germline V gene, CDR1 is SGHDN and CDR2 is FVKESK. Trimming left V 0 bases short and J 8 bases short, with 10 bases between.